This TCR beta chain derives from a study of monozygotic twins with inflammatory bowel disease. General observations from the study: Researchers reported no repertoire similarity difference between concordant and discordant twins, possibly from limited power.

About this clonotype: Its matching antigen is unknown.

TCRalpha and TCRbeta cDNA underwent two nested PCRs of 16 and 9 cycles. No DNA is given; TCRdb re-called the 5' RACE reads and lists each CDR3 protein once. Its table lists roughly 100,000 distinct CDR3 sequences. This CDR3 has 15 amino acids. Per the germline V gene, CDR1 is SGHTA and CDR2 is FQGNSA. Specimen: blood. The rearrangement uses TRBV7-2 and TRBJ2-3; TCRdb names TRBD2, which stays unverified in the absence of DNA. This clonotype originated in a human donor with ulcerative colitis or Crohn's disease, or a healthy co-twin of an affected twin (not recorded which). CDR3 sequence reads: CASFGLAGVTDTQYF.